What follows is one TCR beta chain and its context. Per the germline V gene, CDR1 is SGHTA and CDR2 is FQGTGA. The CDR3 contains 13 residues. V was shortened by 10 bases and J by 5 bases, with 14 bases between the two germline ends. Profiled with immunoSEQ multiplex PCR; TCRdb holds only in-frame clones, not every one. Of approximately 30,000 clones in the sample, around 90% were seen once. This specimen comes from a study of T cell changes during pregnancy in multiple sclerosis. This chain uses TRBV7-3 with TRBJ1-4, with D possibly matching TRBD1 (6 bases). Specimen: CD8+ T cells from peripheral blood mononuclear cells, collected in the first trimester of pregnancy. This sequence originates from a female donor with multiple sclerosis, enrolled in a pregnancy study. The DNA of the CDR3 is TGTGCCACCCAGGGGACGATGAATGAAAAACTGTTTTTT. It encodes CATQGTMNEKLFF.